Following are 18 T cell receptor beta chains from one sample sequenced in a study of blood T cell repertoires in COVID-19. Some clones are missing from TCRdb's copy, which holds only in-frame ones; the method was immunoSEQ multiplex PCR. In the table there are about 250,000 clones, 70% to 90% of which are singletons. Specimen: PBMCs or T cells enriched from blood (not recorded which). These TCRs come from a woman aged 30 to 39 who had recovered from COVID-19.

V is TRBV6-1 and J is TRBJ1-1; D might be TRBD1 (6 bases). V was clipped by 1 base and J by 2 bases, with 11 bases between them. CDR3 size: 15 residues. Per the germline V gene, CDR1 is MNHNS and CDR2 is SASEGT. For the CDR3, the DNA is TGTGCCAGCAGTGAAGTTCGGACAGTTAACACTGAAGCTTTCTTT. Its protein is CASSEVRTVNTEAFF.

The chain links TRBV28 to TRBJ1-1; no clear D gene. Germline assignment: CDR1 MDHEN and CDR2 SYDVKM. The CDR3 consists of 12 residues. The V gene lost 6 bases and the J gene lost 1 base, with 6 bases spanning the gap. Here the CDR3 reads CASRFGNTEAFF. The CDR3 nucleotides are TGTGCCAGCAGATTCGGGAACACTGAAGCTTTCTTT. The whole variable domain, filled in from reference TRBV28 and TRBJ1-1, reads DVKVTQSSRYLVKRTGEKVFLECVQDMDHENMFWYRQDPGLGLRLIYFSYDVKMKEKGDIPEGYSVSREKKERFSLILESASTNQTSMYLCASRFGNTEAFFGQGTRLTVV.

This clone came up once. The chain is built from TRBV9 and TRBJ1-1; tentative D call: TRBD1 (6 bases). Germline V gene data show CDR1 as SGDLS and CDR2 as YYNGEE. V dropped 0 bases and J dropped 6 bases, with 12 bases sitting between them. This CDR3 region has 14 residues. The CDR3 loop reads CASSVAGELAEAFF. CDR3 DNA: TGTGCCAGCAGCGTAGCAGGGGAGCTCGCTGAAGCTTTCTTT.

The chain is built from TRBV7-9 and TRBJ1-5, with D perhaps matching TRBD1 (6 bases). CDR3 length: 15 amino acids. The germline V and J ends were trimmed by 5 bases and 5 bases, with 16 bases remaining between them. Germline V gene data show CDR1 as SEHNR and CDR2 as FQNEAQ (reference sequence). The CDR3 sequence is CASSLTGRGDQPQHF. The CDR3 DNA is TGTGCCAGCAGCCTAACAGGGAGAGGTGATCAGCCCCAGCATTTT.

This chain links TRBV7-9 with TRBJ2-1; D is uncertain. Germline-derived CDR1 and CDR2 are SEHNR and FQNEAQ (reference sequence). V lost 0 bases and J lost 6, with 9 bases in between. The CDR3 is 14 residues long. CDR3 DNA sequence: TGTGCCAGCAGCTTAGCGCTAAGTAGCAATGAGCAGTTCTTC. This sequence encodes CASSLALSSNEQFF.

The chain links TRBV27 to TRBJ1-1; no reliable D call. V was clipped by 2 bases and J by 2 bases, with 12 bases between them. This CDR3 comprises 15 residues. Germline-derived CDR1 and CDR2 are MNHEY and SMNVEV (reference sequence). The CDR3 DNA is TGTGCCAGCAGTTTAGGCGAGACACAAAACACTGAAGCTTTCTTT. Protein: CASSLGETQNTEAFF.

The chain links TRBV24-1 to TRBJ1-3, with D possibly being TRBD1 (5 bases). The CDR3 covers 13 residues. Germline V lookup: CDR1 KGHDR, CDR2 SFDVKD. Trimming shortened V by 9 bases and J by 4 bases, and 12 bases separated the two germline ends. DNA of the CDR3: TGTGCCACCCAAGCCGGGGGAGGAAACACCATATATTTT. Protein: CATQAGGGNTIYF.

J is TRBJ2-1 and V is TRBV30; D gene ambiguous. Trimming left V 1 base short and J 0 bases short, with 7 bases between. The germline V gene encodes CDR1 GTSNPN and CDR2 SVGIG (reference sequence). This CDR3 has 14 amino acids. CDR3 residues: CAWSESSSYNEQFF. The CDR3 nucleotides are TGTGCCTGGAGTGAGAGTAGCTCCTACAATGAGCAGTTCTTC.

The chain joins TRBV4-1 to TRBJ2-2; D is undetermined. Germline CDR1 MGHRA, CDR2 YSYEKL. The CDR3 totals 16 residues. V lost 0 bases and J lost 3, with 11 bases in between. CDR3 DNA sequence: TGCGCCAGCAGCCAAGATCCATCGCGCGACACCGGGGAGCTGTTTTTT. Encoded protein: CASSQDPSRDTGELFF.

The chain has TRBV19 and TRBJ2-3, with D unresolved. This CDR3 spans 15 amino acids. The V gene's germline CDR1 is LNHDA and CDR2 SQIVND (reference sequence). Trimming left V 3 bases short and J 0 bases short, with 10 bases between. The chain's CDR3 is CASSIGRSSTDTQYF. Written as DNA, the CDR3 is TGTGCCAGTAGTATCGGTCGGTCTAGCACAGATACGCAGTATTTT.

The V call is TRBV3-1 (or the pseudogene TRBV3-2), the J call TRBJ2-1, with 7 bases aligning to TRBD2. The length of the CDR3 is 17 residues. V was clipped by 2 bases and J by 7 bases; unmatched bases: 14. From germline, CDR1 is LGHDT and CDR2 YNNKEL (reference sequence). CDR3 sequence: CASSQILSGKVRNEQFF. In nucleotides, the CDR3 is TGTGCCAGCAGCCAAATTCTGAGCGGGAAGGTACGGAATGAGCAGTTCTTC.

The gene calls are TRBV19 and TRBJ1-2; D perhaps matches TRBD1 (5 bases). The V and J ends lost 2 bases and 8 bases respectively, with 12 bases between them. This CDR3 region has 13 residues. The germline CDR1 and CDR2 sequences are LNHDA and SQIVND (reference sequence). CDR3 coding DNA: TGTGCCAGTAGTATAACCCAGGGTTTGGGCTACACCTTC. Translated: CASSITQGLGYTF.

This chain joins TRBV9 and TRBJ2-6, with 10 bases aligning to TRBD1. The CDR3 extends over 18 amino acids. CDR1 and CDR2 from the germline V gene are SGDLS and YYNGEE. V lost 3 bases, J lost 1 base, and 7 bases stayed unmatched. The CDR3 spells CASSARQGAVSGANVLTF. In DNA form, the CDR3 reads TGTGCCAGCAGCGCCAGACAGGGGGCAGTTTCTGGGGCCAACGTCCTGACTTTC. Complete variable domain (other parts from reference TRBV9 and TRBJ2-6): DSGVTQTPKHLITATGQRVTLRCSPRSGDLSVYWYQQSLDQGLQFLIQYYNGEERAKGNILERFSAQQFPDLHSELNLSSLELGDSALYFCASSARQGAVSGANVLTFGAGSRLTVL.

J is TRBJ2-7 and V is TRBV2; weak D call: TRBD2 (5 bases). Germline lookup yields CDR1 SNHLY and CDR2 FYNNEI. The V and J ends lost 8 bases and 4 bases respectively, with 9 bases between them. The CDR3 has 11 amino acids. CDR3 bases: TGTGCCAGCCGTCGGGGTTACGAGCAGTACTTC. The encoded protein is CASRRGYEQYF.

This clone was counted only a few times. The CDR3, as DNA: TGTGCCAGCAGCTTGGGAGTGGTCCGGGCTTTCTTT. It is translated as CASSLGVVRAFF. V gene TRBV5-6 combines with J gene TRBJ1-1, with D unclear. With 0 bases removed from V and 11 bases from J, the gap between germline ends came to 11 bases. The length of the CDR3 is 12 residues. Germline V lookup: CDR1 SGHDT, CDR2 YYEEEE.

This sequence joins TRBV7-2 and TRBJ2-3; 7 bases agree with TRBD1. Germline values: CDR1 SGHTA, CDR2 FQGNSA. The CDR3 runs 15 residues. V lost 3 bases, J lost 4 bases, and 7 bases stayed unmatched. The CDR3 reads CASSFRDRKSDTQYF. As DNA, the CDR3 is TGTGCCAGCAGCTTCCGGGACAGAAAATCAGATACGCAGTATTTT.

The chain employs TRBV10-3 and TRBJ2-4, with D possibly being TRBD1 (6 bases). Germline CDR1 and CDR2: ENHRY and SYGVKD. CDR3 length equals 17 residues. Between the trimmed V and J ends, which lost 0 bases and 2 bases, there was a span of 14 bases. CDR3 in amino acids: CAISESGVGGSKNIQYF. Written as DNA, the CDR3 is TGTGCCATCAGTGAGTCCGGGGTAGGGGGATCCAAAAACATTCAGTACTTC.

The gene calls are TRBV28 and TRBJ1-5; D is undetermined. Looked up from germline, CDR1 is MDHEN and CDR2 is SYDVKM. Trimming cost V 7 bases and J 2 bases, with 12 bases left between them. The CDR3 sequence is 14 residues long. CDR3 bases: TGTGCCAGCAACGAACTTGAGGGCAATCAGCCCCAGCATTTT. Translation: CASNELEGNQPQHF.